Given below is one T cell receptor beta chain in context. Its specificity is unknown. The record originates from a study of CD8+ T cells in alopecia areata. Study-level results: Expanded CD8+ clones among the top 100, and scalp clonality, were significantly decreased by tofacitinib. Whereas mice showed it more clearly, TCR sharing across patients was murkier, possibly because of HLA. Persistence in scalp and blood during tofacitinib was observed for many expanded lesional clones.

Indicated treatment: oral pan-JAK inhibitor, 5-10 mg twice daily. PBMCs served as the source from which CD4+ and CD8+ T cells were sorted. Germline assignment: CDR1 SQVTM and CDR2 ANQGSEA. This CDR3 spans 12 amino acids. V was cut by 8 bases and J by 6 bases, with 14 bases left in between. Following RNA extraction, reverse transcription yielded cDNA that acted as the sequencing template. Clones were read by immunoSEQ multiplex PCR, and TCRdb kept only the in-frame ones, dropping some. The sample shows just over 150,000 clones, about two thirds of them seen only once. The origin of this receptor is a human donor with alopecia areata. The input for sequencing was CD4+ T cells sorted from blood, taken at week 4, from a patient treated with tofacitinib. The chain is built from TRBV29-1 and TRBJ1-3; no clear D. This CDR3 reads CSTRTVENTIYF. As DNA, the CDR3 is TGCAGCACACGGACGGTAGAAAACACCATATATTTT.